This entry lists 28 T cell receptor beta chains sequenced from one sample in a study of T cells in localized non-small cell lung cancer. The assay was immunoSEQ multiplex PCR, and TCRdb's table has in-frame clones only and misses some. The top ten clones hold under 4.5% of a sample with roughly 33,000 clones, roughly nine tenths of them seen once. Here the sequenced sample was peripheral blood, taken before any cancer treatment. Receptors were obtained from a man aged 35 to 70 with stage I lung adenocarcinoma.

The V gene is TRBV27, the J gene TRBJ2-1; D perhaps matches TRBD1 (6 bases). CDR1 MNHEY and CDR2 SMNVEV come from the germline V gene (reference sequence). Trimming removed 8 bases from V and 0 bases from J, with 14 bases in between. This CDR3 region has 15 residues. The CDR3 loop reads CASSLQGSSYNEQFF. In DNA, the CDR3 is TGTGCCAGCTCCCTACAGGGAAGCTCCTACAATGAGCAGTTCTTC.

The CDR3: CASSPDRTGNTEAFF. In nucleotides, the CDR3 is TGTGCCAGCTCCCCCGACAGGACGGGGAACACTGAAGCTTTCTTT. The rearrangement uses TRBV18 and TRBJ1-1; D might be TRBD1 (6 bases). Germline CDR1 KGHSH, CDR2 LQKENI. V lost 6 bases and J 1 base, leaving 15 bases between the germline ends. The CDR3 loop spans 15 amino acids.

The V and J genes are TRBV11-2 and TRBJ2-7; unclear D gene. V lost 5 bases to trimming and J lost 3 bases, with 11 bases between them. CDR1 SGHAT and CDR2 FQNNGV come from the germline V gene. The CDR3 covers 13 residues. CDR3: CASSPVPRYEQYF. In DNA form, the CDR3 reads TGTGCCAGCAGCCCCGTGCCTCGCTACGAGCAGTACTTC.

The genes are TRBV11-3 and TRBJ1-1; D possibly corresponds to TRBD1 (6 bases). The germline CDR1 and CDR2 sequences are SGHNT and YENEEA. V was cut by 3 bases and J by 1 base, with 9 bases left in between. This CDR3 comprises 14 residues. In DNA, the CDR3 is TGTGCCAGCAGCTTTCAGGGGAAGAACACTGAAGCTTTCTTT. It specifies CASSFQGKNTEAFF.

This rearrangement joins TRBV14 to TRBJ2-1; no clear D. Germline CDR1 and CDR2: SGHDN and FVKESK. V lost 2 bases and J lost 0, with 8 bases in between. This CDR3 is built from 15 residues. This CDR3 reads CASSQWRSSYNEQFF. For the CDR3, the DNA is TGTGCCAGCAGCCAATGGCGGAGCTCCTACAATGAGCAGTTCTTC.

The chain combines TRBV15 with TRBJ2-6; 7 bases align to TRBD2. Trimming at V came to 3 bases and at J to 2 bases, leaving 4 bases not matched to a gene. The germline V gene has CDR1 LNHNV and CDR2 YYDKDF (reference sequence). The CDR3 is 16 amino acids. CDR3 DNA: TGTGCCACCAGCAGGGGAGGGCTAGCTGGGGCCAACGTCCTGACTTTC. It yields the protein CATSRGGLAGANVLTF.

The V and J genes are TRBV30 and TRBJ1-3; 7 nucleotides match TRBD1. In germline, CDR1 is GTSNPN, CDR2 SVGIG (reference sequence). CDR3 length equals 16 residues. V was clipped by 3 bases and J by 0 bases; unmatched bases: 8. The CDR3 here is CAWSRDRNRSGNTIYF. CDR3 bases: TGTGCCTGGAGCCGGGACAGAAACCGCTCTGGAAACACCATATATTTT.

The chain uses TRBV4-1 and TRBJ1-2; D is ambiguous. The V gene's germline CDR1 is MGHRA and CDR2 YSYEKL. The ends were cut back, 2 bases at V and 3 bases at J, with 13 bases in the middle. This CDR3 is built from 15 residues. DNA for the CDR3: TGCGCCAGCAGCCAACAGGACTATGGGGACTATGGCTACACCTTC. Its translation is CASSQQDYGDYGYTF.

This clone was observed a handful of times. The chain employs TRBV30 and TRBJ1-1, with unresolved D. V was pared by 6 bases and J by 3 bases, with 5 bases between. The germline V gene has CDR1 GTSNPN and CDR2 SVGIG (reference sequence). The CDR3 spans 10 residues. In nucleotides, the CDR3 is TGTGCCTGCGTACACACTGAAGCTTTCTTT. It codes for CACVHTEAFF.

This clone appeared once. J is TRBJ1-5 and V is TRBV7-9; D is ambiguous. Trimming took 1 base from V and 3 from J, leaving 10 bases between them. The CDR3 is 15 residues long. Germline V lookup: CDR1 SEHNR, CDR2 FQNEAQ (reference sequence). The chain's CDR3 is CASSLDASANQPQHF. Here the CDR3 DNA reads TGTGCCAGCAGCTTAGACGCGTCCGCCAATCAGCCCCAGCATTTT.

The CDR3, as DNA: TGTGCCAGCAGCTCGCCGGGACAGGGGGCCGCTAACTATGGCTACACCTTC. Amino acids: CASSSPGQGAANYGYTF. The V gene is TRBV5-5, the J gene TRBJ1-2; 12 bases match TRBD1. V trimming: 3 bases; J trimming: 0 bases; junction bases outside the gene matches: 6. This CDR3 spans 17 amino acids. CDR1 and CDR2 from the germline V gene are SGHKS and YYEKEE (reference sequence).

This chain joins TRBV18 and TRBJ1-1, with no clear D. The germline V gene has CDR1 KGHSH and CDR2 LQKENI. Between the trimmed V and J ends, which lost 6 bases and 5 bases, there was a span of 7 bases. This CDR3 has 11 residues. The CDR3 reads CASSPGTEAFF. CDR3 in DNA: TGTGCCAGCTCCCCCGGGACTGAAGCTTTCTTT.

The chain links TRBV27 to TRBJ1-1, with D possibly being TRBD1 (5 bases). The CDR3 totals 13 residues. Between the trimmed V and J ends, which lost 5 bases and 4 bases, there was a span of 11 bases. Germline V gene sequence: CDR1 MNHEY, CDR2 SMNVEV (reference sequence). CDR3 coding DNA: TGTGCCAGCAGTGCGGGGCCTATCACTGAAGCTTTCTTT. Translated, it gives CASSAGPITEAFF.

The gene calls are TRBV27 and TRBJ1-2; 12 bases align to TRBD1. The germline gives CDR1 MNHEY, CDR2 SMNVEV (reference sequence). This CDR3 comprises 15 residues. With V trimmed by 3 bases and J by 4 bases, 3 bases remained unmatched. In DNA, the CDR3 is TGTGCCAGCAGTTTGGGACAGGGGGCTGTCTATGGCTACACCTTC. Translating gives CASSLGQGAVYGYTF.

CDR3 nucleotide sequence: TGCGCCAGCAGCTTGGACAGGGGGCAGGGGGAGACCCAGTACTTC. This encodes CASSLDRGQGETQYF. This chain uses TRBV5-1 with TRBJ2-5, with TRBD1 matching over 9 bases. This CDR3 region has 15 residues. The germline gives CDR1 SGHRS, CDR2 YFSETQ. The V and J ends lost 0 bases and 5 bases, in that order; junction bases with no gene match: 5. The full variable domain, its missing parts supplied by reference TRBV5-1 and TRBJ2-5, is KAGVTQTPRYLIKTRGQQVTLSCSPISGHRSVSWYQQTPGQGLQFLFEYFSETQRNKGNFPGRFSGRQFSNSRSEMNVSTLELGDSALYLCASSLDRGQGETQYFGPGTRLLVL.

The chain employs TRBV4-1 and TRBJ1-2, with 7 bases matching TRBD1. V shed 3 bases, J shed 4 bases, and the junction held 5 bases outside the gene matches. Germline CDR1 and CDR2: MGHRA and YSYEKL. There are 14 residues in the CDR3. The CDR3 DNA sequence: TGCGCCAGCAGCCAGGGCGCAGGGGGCTATGGCTACACCTTC. Protein sequence: CASSQGAGGYGYTF.

This CDR3 reads CASSVSYNEQFF. Here the CDR3 DNA reads TGTGCCAGCAGTGTCTCCTACAATGAGCAGTTCTTC. The chain has TRBV6-1 and TRBJ2-1; D gene uncertain. The V end lost 4 bases, the J end lost 0 bases, and 1 base lay between the germline ends. Looked up from germline, CDR1 is MNHNS and CDR2 is SASEGT. CDR3 size: 12 residues.

The CDR3 protein is CASSPFAGAGTFGYTF. In nucleotides, the CDR3 is TGTGCCAGTAGTCCCTTTGCGGGCGCAGGGACCTTCGGCTACACCTTC. J is TRBJ1-2 and V is TRBV19; D may be TRBD1 (5 bases). This CDR3 is 16 amino acids long. The germline gives CDR1 LNHDA, CDR2 SQIVND (reference sequence). Trimming left V 5 bases short and J 8 bases short, with 24 bases between.

V and J are TRBV29-1 and TRBJ2-1, with D maybe TRBD2 (6 bases). The germline V gene has CDR1 SQVTM and CDR2 ANQGSEA. Trimming took 7 bases from V and 4 from J, leaving 11 bases between them. The CDR3 is 12 amino acids. The chain's CDR3 is CSGRDLYNEQFF. CDR3 coding DNA: TGCAGCGGCCGGGACTTATACAATGAGCAGTTCTTC.

V is TRBV7-8 and J is TRBJ1-1; TRBD1 might be the D (5 bases). V was clipped by 0 bases and J by 7 bases, with 12 bases between them. CDR3 length equals 14 residues. CDR1 is SGHVS and CDR2 is FQNEAQ in the germline V gene. The CDR3 spells CASSLAGGEVEAFF. For the CDR3, the DNA is TGTGCCAGCAGCTTAGCGGGGGGAGAGGTTGAAGCTTTCTTT. The whole variable domain, filled in from reference TRBV7-8 and TRBJ1-1, reads GAGVSQSPRYKVAKRGQDVALRCDPISGHVSLFWYQQALGQGPEFLTYFQNEAQLDKSGLPSDRFFAERPEGSVSTLKIQRTQQEDSAVYLCASSLAGGEVEAFFGQGTRLTVV.

The rearrangement uses TRBV4-1 and TRBJ2-7; 9 positions agree with TRBD1. This CDR3 region has 16 residues. Germline assignment: CDR1 MGHRA and CDR2 YSYEKL. J lost 5 bases, V lost 4 bases, and 12 bases had no gene match. The CDR3 region is CASSLTEQGALNEQYF. CDR3 in DNA: TGCGCCAGCAGCCTCACAGAACAGGGGGCTCTAAACGAGCAGTACTTC.

This chain links TRBV9 with TRBJ1-2; perhaps TRBD1 as D (5 bases). V was clipped by 0 bases and J by 7 bases, with 16 bases between them. CDR1 and CDR2 from the germline V gene are SGDLS and YYNGEE. The CDR3 totals 15 residues. The CDR3 loop reads CASSVGRQGAAGYTF. The CDR3 coding sequence is TGTGCCAGCAGCGTAGGGCGTCAAGGGGCGGCTGGCTACACCTTC.

The chain recombines TRBV7-6 with TRBJ1-4; maybe TRBD1 (6 bases). This CDR3 has 13 residues. Deletions cut 1 base from V and 8 bases from J, with 8 bases between. Germline loops: CDR1 SGHVS, CDR2 FNYEAQ. The CDR3 region is CASSLGTAEKLFF. The CDR3 coding sequence is TGTGCCAGCAGCTTAGGGACAGCAGAAAAACTGTTTTTT.

This chain uses TRBV14 with TRBJ1-3; D is ambiguous. The V gene lost 1 base and the J gene lost 13 bases, with 8 bases spanning the gap. The length of the CDR3 is 11 residues. Germline V CDR1 and CDR2: SGHDN, FVKESK. For the CDR3, the DNA is TGTGCCAGCAGCCAAGCACGGCGGATATATTTT. This sequence encodes CASSQARRIYF.

The chain joins TRBV9 to TRBJ2-4, with D unresolved. V was shortened by 1 base and J by 6 bases, with 8 bases between the two germline ends. The CDR3 covers 13 residues. The germline gives CDR1 SGDLS, CDR2 YYNGEE. CDR3 nucleotide sequence: TGTGCCAGCAGCGTATCGGGCGGAAACATTCAGTACTTC. Encoded protein: CASSVSGGNIQYF.

This clone has just a few counts. The V gene is TRBV30, the J gene TRBJ1-1, with D possibly being TRBD1 (5 bases). This CDR3 contains 13 residues. CDR1 is GTSNPN and CDR2 is SVGIG in the germline V gene (reference sequence). The V and J ends lost 6 bases and 2 bases respectively, with 13 bases between them. CDR3 region: CACGRDSNTEAFF. CDR3 DNA sequence: TGTGCCTGCGGTAGAGACAGCAACACTGAAGCTTTCTTT.

This clone appeared a single time. The chain carries TRBV5-5 and TRBJ1-5; no clear D. The V gene lost 1 base and the J gene lost 3 bases, with 11 bases spanning the gap. CDR1 and CDR2 from the germline V gene are SGHKS and YYEKEE (reference sequence). The CDR3 is 15 amino acids. For the CDR3, the DNA is TGTGCCAGCAGCTTGACAGCTACAACCAATCAGCCCCAGCATTTT. Its protein product is CASSLTATTNQPQHF.

The DNA of the CDR3 is TGCGCCAGCAGCTTGGAGGGGCCCTATAATTCACCCCTCCACTTT. This gives the protein CASSLEGPYNSPLHF. The chain recombines TRBV5-1 with TRBJ1-6; a possible D gene is TRBD1 (5 bases). The V gene's germline CDR1 is SGHRS and CDR2 YFSETQ. Trimming removed 0 bases at V and 2 bases at J, with 6 bases between. The CDR3 is 15 amino acids. Together with reference TRBV5-1 and TRBJ1-6, the CDR3 gives the full variable domain: KAGVTQTPRYLIKTRGQQVTLSCSPISGHRSVSWYQQTPGQGLQFLFEYFSETQRNKGNFPGRFSGRQFSNSRSEMNVSTLELGDSALYLCASSLEGPYNSPLHFGNGTRLTVT.